This T cell receptor (beta chain) derives from a study of blood T cells in healthy people across ages. Study findings and constraints: Per-million-T-cell TCR beta diversity fell roughly linearly with age.

For this clonotype: Its specificity is not known.

This CDR3 has 14 amino acids. The germline gives CDR1 SGHTA, CDR2 FQGNSA. The V end lost 3 bases, the J end lost 8 bases, and 15 bases lay between the germline ends. Primers used in a second PCR of roughly 7 to 12 cycles were a sample-barcoded 5' primer and a J-beta primer mix. In TCRdb, the 5' RACE reads were re-called with MiXCR into one record per CDR3 protein. The sample comprises 2 million or so distinct CDR3 sequences, around half of which are singletons, and approximately 2% rests with the top ten. This clonotype originated in a woman in her 40s in good health. The chain combines TRBV7-2 with TRBJ2-3, with D perhaps TRBD1 or TRBD2 (5 bases each). Sequenced material: blood. DNA of the CDR3: TGTGCCAGCAGCTTGGGGGAGACTCTGCGTACGCAGTATTTT. Amino acid sequence: CASSLGETLRTQYF.